The T cell receptor (beta chain) described here comes from a study of blood T cells in healthy people across ages. Alongside a J-beta primer mix, a sample-barcoded 5' primer served in a second PCR lasting roughly 7 to 12 cycles. TCRdb re-analysed the 5' RACE reads in MiXCR, keeping a single row per CDR3 protein. The top ten clones hold around a sixth of a sample with approximately 810,000 distinct CDR3 sequences, more than 25% of them seen once. Germline V gene data show CDR1 as MGHRA and CDR2 as YSYEKL. This CDR3 spans 13 amino acids. Points on this clonotype: At one end the junction does not follow the germline gene, possibly because of a read error.

This TCR was sampled from a woman aged 80 or over in good health. The sample was blood. This chain connects TRBV4-1 to TRBJ2-5; D gene ambiguous. CDR3 nucleotides: TGCGCCGGCAGCCAAGTCGAACAAGAGACCCAGTACTTC. It specifies CAGSQVEQETQYF.